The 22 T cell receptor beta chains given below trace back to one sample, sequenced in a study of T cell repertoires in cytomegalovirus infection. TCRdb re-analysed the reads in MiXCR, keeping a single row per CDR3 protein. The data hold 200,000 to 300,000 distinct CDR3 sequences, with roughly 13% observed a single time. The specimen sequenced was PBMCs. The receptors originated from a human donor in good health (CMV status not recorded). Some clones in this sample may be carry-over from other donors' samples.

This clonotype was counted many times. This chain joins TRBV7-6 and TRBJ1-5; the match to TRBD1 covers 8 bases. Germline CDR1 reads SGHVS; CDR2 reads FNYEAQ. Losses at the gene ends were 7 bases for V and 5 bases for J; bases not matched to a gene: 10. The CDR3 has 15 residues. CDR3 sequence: CASKGRDRGDQPQHF. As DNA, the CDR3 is TGTGCCAGCAAGGGCCGAGACAGGGGCGATCAGCCCCAGCATTTT.

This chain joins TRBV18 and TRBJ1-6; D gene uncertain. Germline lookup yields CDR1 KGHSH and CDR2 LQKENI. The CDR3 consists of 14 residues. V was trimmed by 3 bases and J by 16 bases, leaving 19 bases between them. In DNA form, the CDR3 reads TGTGCCAGCTCACCGGAGTCCCACCCAAAAAATCTCCACTTT. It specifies CASSPESHPKNLHF.

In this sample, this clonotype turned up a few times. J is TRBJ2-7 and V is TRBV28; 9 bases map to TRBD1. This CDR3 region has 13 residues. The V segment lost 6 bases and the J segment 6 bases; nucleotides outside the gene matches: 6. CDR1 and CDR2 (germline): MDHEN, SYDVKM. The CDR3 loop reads CASSYRGLIEQYF. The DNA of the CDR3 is TGTGCCAGCAGCTACAGGGGGCTCATCGAGCAGTACTTC.

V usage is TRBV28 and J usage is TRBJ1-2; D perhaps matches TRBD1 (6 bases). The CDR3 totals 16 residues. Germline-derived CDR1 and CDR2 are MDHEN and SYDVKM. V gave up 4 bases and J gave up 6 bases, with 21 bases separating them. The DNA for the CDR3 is TGTGCCAGCAGTTCTCACTCCGCGCGGCAGGGGAATGGCTACACCTTC. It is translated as CASSSHSARQGNGYTF.

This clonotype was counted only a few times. For the CDR3, the DNA is TGCAGCGTTGTGGTGGGATCCTCCCTCGAGCAGTACTTC. It yields the protein CSVVVGSSLEQYF. This rearrangement joins TRBV29-1 to TRBJ2-7, with no clear D. The germline V gene has CDR1 SQVTM and CDR2 ANQGSEA. The CDR3 contains 13 residues. The V end was cut by 4 bases, the J end by 6 bases, with 16 bases between.

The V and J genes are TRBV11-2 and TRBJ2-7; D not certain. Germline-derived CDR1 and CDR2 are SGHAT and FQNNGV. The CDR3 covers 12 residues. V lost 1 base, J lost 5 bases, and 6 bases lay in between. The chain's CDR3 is CASSLGLDEQYF. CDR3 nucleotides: TGTGCCAGCAGCTTAGGTCTCGACGAGCAGTACTTC.

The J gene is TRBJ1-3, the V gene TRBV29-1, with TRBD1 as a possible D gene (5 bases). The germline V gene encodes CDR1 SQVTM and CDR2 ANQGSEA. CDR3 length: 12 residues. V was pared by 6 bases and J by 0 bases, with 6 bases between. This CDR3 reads CSVDSSGNTIYF. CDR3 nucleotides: TGCAGCGTCGACAGCTCTGGAAACACCATATATTTT.

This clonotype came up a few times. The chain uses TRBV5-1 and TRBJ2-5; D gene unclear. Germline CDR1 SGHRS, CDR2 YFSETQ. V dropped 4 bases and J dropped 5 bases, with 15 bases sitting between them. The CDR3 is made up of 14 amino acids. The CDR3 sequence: CASSPRPGGETQYF. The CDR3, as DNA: TGCGCCAGCAGCCCACGACCAGGTGGTGAGACCCAGTACTTC.

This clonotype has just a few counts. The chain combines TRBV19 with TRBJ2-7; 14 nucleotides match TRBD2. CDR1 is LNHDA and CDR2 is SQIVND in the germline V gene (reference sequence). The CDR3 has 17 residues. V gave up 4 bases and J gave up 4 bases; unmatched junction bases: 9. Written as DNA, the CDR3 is TGTGCCAGTAGTAACCGCGGGACTAGCGGGAGATATTACGAGCAGTACTTC. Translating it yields CASSNRGTSGRYYEQYF.

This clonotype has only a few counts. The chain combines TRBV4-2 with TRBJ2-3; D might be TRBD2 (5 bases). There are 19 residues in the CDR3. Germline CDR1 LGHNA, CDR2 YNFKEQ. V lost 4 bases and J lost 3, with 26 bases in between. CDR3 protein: CASSPRLRSGATVTDTQYF. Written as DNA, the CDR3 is TGTGCCAGCAGCCCAAGACTAAGAAGCGGCGCCACTGTGACAGATACGCAGTATTTT.

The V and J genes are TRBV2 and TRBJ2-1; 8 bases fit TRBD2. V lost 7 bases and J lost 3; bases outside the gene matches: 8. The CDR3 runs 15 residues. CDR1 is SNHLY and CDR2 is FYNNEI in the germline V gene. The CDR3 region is CASTQGRGDYNEQFF. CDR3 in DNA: TGTGCCAGCACCCAGGGGCGGGGGGACTACAATGAGCAGTTCTTC. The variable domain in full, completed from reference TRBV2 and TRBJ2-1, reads EPEVTQTPSHQVTQMGQEVILRCVPISNHLYFYWYRQILGQKVEFLVSFYNNEISEKSEIFDDQFSVERPDGSNFTLKIRSTKLEDSAMYFCASTQGRGDYNEQFFGPGTRLTVL.

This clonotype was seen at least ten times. DNA of the CDR3: TGTGCCAGCAGCTTAGGGCCAAGGACAGGGAACACCGGGGAGCTGTTTTTT. Translation gives CASSLGPRTGNTGELFF. The V and J genes are TRBV7-2 and TRBJ2-2; 7 nucleotides agree with TRBD1. V dropped 1 base and J dropped 1; count of bases not matched to a gene: 6. Germline V gene data show CDR1 as SGHTA and CDR2 as FQGNSA. This CDR3 is built from 17 residues.

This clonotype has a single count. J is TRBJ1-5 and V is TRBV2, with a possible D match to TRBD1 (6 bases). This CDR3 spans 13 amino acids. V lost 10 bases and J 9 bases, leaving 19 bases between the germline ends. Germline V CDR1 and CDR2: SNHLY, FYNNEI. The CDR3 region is CATKGGEDGPQHF. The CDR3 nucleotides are TGTGCCACGAAAGGGGGGGAGGATGGGCCCCAGCATTTT.

CDR3 sequence (DNA): TGTGCCAGCAGCCCCCGGGACAGGGGAGGAAAACTGTTTTTT. Its protein product is CASSPRDRGGKLFF. The chain links TRBV11-2 to TRBJ1-4, with 10 bases identical to TRBD1. With V trimmed by 5 bases and J by 10 bases, 7 bases remained unmatched. In germline, CDR1 is SGHAT, CDR2 FQNNGV. This CDR3 region has 14 residues.

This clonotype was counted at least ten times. CDR3 region: CASTLQGFNPSYNEQFF. In DNA, the CDR3 is TGTGCCAGCACCTTACAGGGTTTCAATCCCTCCTACAATGAGCAGTTCTTC. V is TRBV6-2 or TRBV6-3 and J is TRBJ2-1; a weak D match, TRBD1 (6 bases). Trimming left V 7 bases short and J 0 bases short, with 19 bases between. The CDR3 runs to 17 residues. Germline V gene data show CDR1 as MNHEY and CDR2 as SVGEGT.

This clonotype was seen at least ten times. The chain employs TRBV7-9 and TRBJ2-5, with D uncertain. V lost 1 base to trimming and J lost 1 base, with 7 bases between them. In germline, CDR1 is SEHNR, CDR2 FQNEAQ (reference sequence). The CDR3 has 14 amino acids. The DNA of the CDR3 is TGTGCCAGCAGCTTAGATTCCGGCCAAGAGACCCAGTACTTC. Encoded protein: CASSLDSGQETQYF.

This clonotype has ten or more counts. The CDR3 is CASSLGSGNEQFF. CDR3 nucleotides: TGTGCCAGCAGCTTGGGCTCGGGAAATGAGCAGTTCTTC. V is TRBV7-3 and J is TRBJ2-1, with a weak D call TRBD2 (5 bases). The CDR3 spans 13 residues. V was shortened by 3 bases and J by 7 bases, with 10 bases between the two germline ends. Per the germline V gene, CDR1 is SGHTA and CDR2 is FQGTGA.

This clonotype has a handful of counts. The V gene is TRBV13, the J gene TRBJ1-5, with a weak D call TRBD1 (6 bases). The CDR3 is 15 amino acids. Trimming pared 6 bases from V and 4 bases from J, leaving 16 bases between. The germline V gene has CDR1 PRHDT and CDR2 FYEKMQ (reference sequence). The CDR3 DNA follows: TGTGCCAGCAGTTCTAGGGGGGACACTAATCAGCCCCAGCATTTT. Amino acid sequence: CASSSRGDTNQPQHF. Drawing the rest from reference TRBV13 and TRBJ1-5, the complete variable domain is AAGVIQSPRHLIKEKRETATLKCYPIPRHDTVYWYQQGPGQDPQFLISFYEKMQSDKGSIPDRFSAQQFSDYHSELNMSSLELGDSALYFCASSSRGDTNQPQHFGDGTRLSIL.

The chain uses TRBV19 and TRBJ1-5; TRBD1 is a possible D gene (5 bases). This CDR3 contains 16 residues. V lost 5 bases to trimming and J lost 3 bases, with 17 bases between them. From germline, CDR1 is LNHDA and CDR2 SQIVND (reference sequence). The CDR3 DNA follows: TGTGCCAGTAGTGGGAGGGCGGGACGGGACAATCAGCCCCAGCATTTT. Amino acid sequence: CASSGRAGRDNQPQHF.

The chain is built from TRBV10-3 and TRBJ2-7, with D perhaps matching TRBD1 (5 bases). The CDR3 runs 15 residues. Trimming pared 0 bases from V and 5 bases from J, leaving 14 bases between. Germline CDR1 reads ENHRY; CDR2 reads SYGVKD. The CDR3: CAISESVGARHEQYF. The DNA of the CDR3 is TGTGCCATCAGTGAGTCGGTAGGGGCGCGTCACGAGCAGTACTTC.

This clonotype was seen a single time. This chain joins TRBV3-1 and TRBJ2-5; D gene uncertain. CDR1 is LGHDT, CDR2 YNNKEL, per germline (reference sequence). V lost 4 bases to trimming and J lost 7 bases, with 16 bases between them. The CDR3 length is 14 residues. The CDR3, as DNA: TGTGCCAGCAGCCTCCCCGAAGAAGGGTGGACCCAGTACTTC. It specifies CASSLPEEGWTQYF.

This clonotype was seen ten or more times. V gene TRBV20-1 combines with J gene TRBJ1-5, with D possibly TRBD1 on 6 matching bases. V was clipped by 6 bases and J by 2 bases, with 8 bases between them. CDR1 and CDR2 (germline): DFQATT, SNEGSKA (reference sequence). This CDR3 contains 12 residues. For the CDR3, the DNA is TGCAGTGCACGGACAGGCAATCAGCCCCAGCATTTT. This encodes CSARTGNQPQHF.